This entry is about one T cell receptor beta chain. Original methodology: By means of reference gene primer amplification, nucleated cell counts were estimated. The table came from immunoSEQ multiplex PCR; TCRdb's copy has only in-frame clones and leaves some out. V and J calls and clone size are those listed in that table; D and trimming were worked out from the DNA. The table shows around 30,000 clones, with about 89% occurring only once. Germline trimming cut 4 bases from V and 7 bases from J; bases unmatched to any gene: 7. CDR3 size: 14 residues. Germline lookup yields CDR1 MGHDK and CDR2 SYGVNS. These data belong to a study of blood T cell repertoires in COVID-19. On the study more broadly: Acute and convalescent COVID-19 samples came from the United States, Italy and Spain. Sample material is recorded as cDNA or gDNA derived from T cells, B-cell-depleted T cells, or PBMCs.

The clonotype originates from a middle-aged woman with active or convalescent COVID-19. The gene calls are TRBV25-1 and TRBJ1-2; 9 nucleotides agree with TRBD1. Material for sequencing was peripheral blood. The CDR3 DNA reads TGTGCCAGCAGTGGACAGGGGGAAAAGAGTGGCTACACCTTC. Amino acids: CASSGQGEKSGYTF.